This TCR beta chain appears in the sequencing data of a study of blood T cell repertoires in COVID-19. Study details: Italy, Spain and the United States were the sources of the convalescent and acute COVID-19 samples. The cDNA or gDNA used as material had been derived from T cells, B-cell-depleted T cells, or PBMCs.

V lost 0 bases and J lost 6; bases outside the gene matches: 9. The CDR3 is 16 residues long. The V gene's germline CDR1 is SGHRS and CDR2 YFSETQ. In the original analysis: Reference gene primers were amplified, and this amplification served to estimate nucleated cell counts. Only in-frame clones appear in the TCRdb table, and some are missing; sequencing was by immunoSEQ multiplex PCR. V, J and clone size are those of that table, while D and trimming were read from the DNA. The table shows roughly 670,000 clones, with approximately 90% occurring only once. Sequenced material: peripheral blood. The chain links TRBV5-1 to TRBJ2-1; TRBD2 aligns across 7 bases. The receptor was isolated from a woman aged 18-30 years with acute or convalescent COVID-19. CDR3 bases: TGCGCCAGCAGCTTGGCCAGGCTAGCGGAGCCCAATGAGCAGTTCTTC. Translation: CASSLARLAEPNEQFF.